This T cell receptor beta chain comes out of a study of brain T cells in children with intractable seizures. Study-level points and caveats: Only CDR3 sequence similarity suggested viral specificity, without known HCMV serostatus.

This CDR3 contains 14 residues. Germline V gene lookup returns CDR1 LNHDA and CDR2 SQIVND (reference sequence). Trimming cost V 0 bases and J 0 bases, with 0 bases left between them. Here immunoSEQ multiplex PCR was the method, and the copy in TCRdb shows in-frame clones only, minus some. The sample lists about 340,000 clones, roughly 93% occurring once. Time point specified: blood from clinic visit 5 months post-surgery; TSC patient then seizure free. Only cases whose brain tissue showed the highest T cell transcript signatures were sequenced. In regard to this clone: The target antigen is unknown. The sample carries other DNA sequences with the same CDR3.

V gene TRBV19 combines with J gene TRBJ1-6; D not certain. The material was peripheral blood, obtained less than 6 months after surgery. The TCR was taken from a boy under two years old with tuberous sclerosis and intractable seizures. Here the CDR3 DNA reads TGTGCCAGTAGTATAGACTCCTATAATTCACCCCTCCACTTT. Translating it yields CASSIDSYNSPLHF.